This TCR beta chain is from a study of T cells in Graves' hyperthyroidism and ophthalmopathy. Trimming pared 2 bases from V and 1 base from J, leaving 9 bases between. The CDR3 sequence is 14 residues long. CDR1 is SGDLS and CDR2 is YYNGEE in the germline V gene. There were TCR beta CDR3 regions amplified from RNA transcripts. The HTBI primer set served for first-round RT-PCR of the TCR CDR3. TCRdb reprocessed the multiplex PCR reads with MiXCR, giving one entry per CDR3 protein. The table records 450,000 to 500,000 distinct CDR3 sequences, 22% of them present only once. For ophthalmopathy patients, the Clinical Activity Score was at least 3 and the NOSPECS grade at least 4; duration was under 3 months. Together with thyroid ultrasound, orbital computed tomography, serum thyroxine and TRAb, clinical symptoms were used for diagnoses.

Source material: blood. The source is a woman in her 70s with Graves' ophthalmopathy. This chain uses TRBV9 with TRBJ1-1, with D unresolved. The CDR3 DNA follows: TGTGCCAGCAGCGTGGCCTTAAGGAACACTGAAGCTTTCTTT. Amino acids: CASSVALRNTEAFF.